A selection of T cell receptor beta chains follows, all from one sample in a study of T cells after posttransplantation cyclophosphamide. TCRdb's table, derived via immunoSEQ multiplex PCR, lists solely in-frame clones and lacks some. This repertoire holds over 25,000 clones, and none appear only once. Specimen: PBMCs. These receptors originate from a woman aged 25 to 39 in good health and a related stem cell transplant donor. The conserved cysteine and the conserved F or W are not part of the CDR3 here. Fields, in order: J gene, V gene, CDR3 protein.

j_call: TRBJ1-6
v_call: TRBV12-5
cdr3_aa: ASGTGGSPLH

j_call: TRBJ2-3
v_call: TRBV7-9
cdr3_aa: ASSLRDITDTQY

j_call: TRBJ2-3
v_call: TRBV4-1
cdr3_aa: ASSRQQGADTQY

j_call: TRBJ1-2
v_call: TRBV10-1
cdr3_aa: ASSGSGPGYT

j_call: TRBJ2-7
v_call: TRBV19
cdr3_aa: ASSPQGGSYEQY

j_call: TRBJ2-4
v_call: TRBV4-3
cdr3_aa: ASSRRDRVENIQY

j_call: TRBJ2-5
v_call: TRBV7-2
cdr3_aa: ASSWAGPEGTQY

j_call: TRBJ1-2
v_call: TRBV5-6
cdr3_aa: ASSSDRGGFGYGYT

j_call: TRBJ2-7
v_call: TRBV11-1
cdr3_aa: ASSLAPTGQLYEQY

j_call: TRBJ1-2
v_call: TRBV5-4
cdr3_aa: ASSLAQDRSGYGYT